A single sample gave rise to the 21 T cell receptor beta chains below, sequenced in a study of shared clonotypes between healthy human individuals. Only in-frame clones appear in the TCRdb table, and some are missing; sequencing was by immunoSEQ multiplex PCR. The table shows about 680,000 clones, with about 91% occurring only once. As defined, naive CD8 cells were CD45RO-negative and positively selected for CCR7, with terminally differentiated effector memory CD45RA+ cells excluded. Material for sequencing was naive CD8+ T cells sorted from blood. The receptor set was obtained from a man aged 30-40 years in good health.

This clone came up once. This chain links TRBV7-9 with TRBJ2-3, with TRBD1 identical over 7 bases. Germline V gene lookup returns CDR1 SEHNR and CDR2 FQNEAQ (reference sequence). The CDR3 consists of 18 residues. Trimming took 4 bases from V and 4 from J; bases not matched to a gene: 17. The CDR3 spells CASSSTPQARQGSDTQYF. The CDR3 region has the DNA TGTGCCAGCAGCTCGACCCCTCAAGCCCGACAGGGTTCAGATACGCAGTATTTT.

The chain recombines TRBV5-6 with TRBJ2-3; 11 positions match TRBD2. The V gene's germline CDR1 is SGHDT and CDR2 YYEEEE. This CDR3 has 15 amino acids. Trimming cost V 4 bases and J 3 bases; bases outside gene matches: 4. CDR3 region: CASSNPSGRTDTQYF. CDR3 nucleotides: TGTGCCAGCAGCAACCCTAGCGGGAGGACAGATACGCAGTATTTT. Variable domain in full (rest from reference TRBV5-6 and TRBJ2-3): DAGVTQSPTHLIKTRGQQVTLRCSPKSGHDTVSWYQQALGQGPQFIFQYYEEEERQRGNFPDRFSGHQFPNYSSELNVNALLLGDSALYLCASSNPSGRTDTQYFGPGTRLTVL.

The genes are TRBV11-2 and TRBJ2-1; D remains unclear. Germline CDR1 reads SGHAT; CDR2 reads FQNNGV. This CDR3 spans 13 amino acids. The ends were cut back, 1 base at V and 4 bases at J, with 5 bases in the middle. In DNA, the CDR3 is TGTGCCAGCAGCTTAGGGCTATACAATGAGCAGTTCTTC. This gives the protein CASSLGLYNEQFF.

The chain links TRBV9 to TRBJ1-1; TRBD1 matches 10 bases. V shed 3 bases and J 3 bases; nucleotides not matched to a gene: 2. The CDR3 covers 14 residues. Germline loops: CDR1 SGDLS, CDR2 YYNGEE. Here the CDR3 DNA reads TGTGCCAGCAGCGAGGGACAGGGGCACACTGAAGCTTTCTTT. Its translation: CASSEGQGHTEAFF.

The chain uses TRBV5-1 and TRBJ2-7; 7 nucleotides agree with TRBD2. Germline trimming cut 4 bases from V and 3 bases from J; bases unmatched to any gene: 19. From germline, CDR1 is SGHRS and CDR2 YFSETQ. This CDR3 spans 18 amino acids. DNA of the CDR3: TGCGCCAGCAGCCCCATACTTCATAAGCGGGGTTCTGTCTACGAGCAGTACTTC. Its translation: CASSPILHKRGSVYEQYF.

The rearrangement uses TRBV25-1 and TRBJ2-1, with 7 positions matching TRBD2. Trimming took 7 bases from V and 2 from J; bases not matched to a gene: 2. Germline V lookup: CDR1 MGHDK, CDR2 SYGVNS. The CDR3 has 13 amino acids. CDR3 sequence: CASMGLTYNEQFF. The CDR3 DNA follows: TGTGCCAGCATGGGACTAACCTACAATGAGCAGTTCTTC. Full variable domain (missing parts from reference TRBV25-1 and TRBJ2-1): EADIYQTPRYLVIGTGKKITLECSQTMGHDKMYWYQQDPGMELHLIHYSYGVNSTEKGDLSSESTVSRIRTEHFPLTLESARPSHTSQYLCASMGLTYNEQFFGPGTRLTVL.

This chain connects TRBV13 to TRBJ1-2, with 8 bases aligning to TRBD1. V shed 0 bases and J 3 bases; nucleotides not matched to a gene: 3. Germline V gives CDR1 PRHDT, CDR2 FYEKMQ (reference sequence). The CDR3 spans 15 residues. As DNA, the CDR3 is TGTGCCAGCAGCTTAGGGGGACAGGTGTACTATGGCTACACCTTC. This translates into CASSLGGQVYYGYTF.

The chain combines TRBV10-1 with TRBJ2-7; TRBD1 aligns across 8 bases. Losses at the gene ends were 2 bases for V and 4 bases for J; bases not matched to a gene: 16. Per the germline V gene, CDR1 is WNHNN and CDR2 is SYGVQD (reference sequence). There are 18 residues in the CDR3. The CDR3 nucleotides are TGCGCCAGCAGTGAGAATGAACTTCTAGGACAGGGAAAATACGAGCAGTACTTC. Translated, it gives CASSENELLGQGKYEQYF.

As for this clone: A read error is the likely source, as a far larger clone sits one nucleotide away. The chain recombines TRBV28 with TRBJ2-7, with D perhaps matching TRBD2 (6 bases). Deletions cut 1 base from V and 5 bases from J, with 6 bases between. The CDR3 sequence is 12 residues long. Germline CDR1 MDHEN, CDR2 SYDVKM. CDR3 region: CASSLSGDEQYF. CDR3 coding DNA: TGTGCCAGCAGTTTATCGGGGGACGAGCAGTACTTC.

V is TRBV4-1 and J is TRBJ2-1; tentatively, D is TRBD2 (6 bases). This CDR3 has 15 amino acids. Germline V gene sequence: CDR1 MGHRA, CDR2 YSYEKL. Trimming left V 4 bases short and J 4 bases short, with 14 bases between. The CDR3 region has the DNA TGCGCCAGCAGCCCCCACCCGGGACTTTACAATGAGCAGTTCTTC. Encoded protein: CASSPHPGLYNEQFF.

The rearrangement links TRBV7-6 to TRBJ2-7; either TRBD1 or TRBD2 may supply D (5 bases each). Trimming stripped 5 bases from V and 3 bases from J, with 20 bases between. Germline lookup yields CDR1 SGHVS and CDR2 FNYEAQ. The CDR3 loop spans 16 amino acids. Written as DNA, the CDR3 is TGTGCCAGCAGCGCCCTCAGAGGGGCCGCCTACTACGAGCAGTACTTC. Translated: CASSALRGAAYYEQYF. The whole variable domain, filled in from reference TRBV7-6 and TRBJ2-7, reads GAGVSQSPRYKVTKRGQDVALRCDPISGHVSLYWYRQALGQGPEFLTYFNYEAQQDKSGLPNDRFSAERPEGSISTLTIQRTEQRDSAMYRCASSALRGAAYYEQYFGPGTRLTVT.

The chain has TRBV11-2 and TRBJ2-3; 10 bases fit TRBD2. The CDR3 spans 17 residues. Germline trimming cut 5 bases from V and 6 bases from J; bases unmatched to any gene: 14. From germline, CDR1 is SGHAT and CDR2 FQNNGV. The CDR3 DNA follows: TGTGCCAGCAGCACACCATTAGCGGGAGGCTCAGGGGATACGCAGTATTTT. Protein product: CASSTPLAGGSGDTQYF. The variable domain in full, completed from reference TRBV11-2 and TRBJ2-3, reads EAGVAQSPRYKIIEKRQSVAFWCNPISGHATLYWYQQILGQGPKLLIQFQNNGVVDDSQLPKDRFSAERLKGVDSTLKIQPAKLEDSAVYLCASSTPLAGGSGDTQYFGPGTRLTVL.

DNA for the CDR3: TGTGCCAGCAGCGTAGACTGGGACTACCTAGACAATGAGCAGTTCTTC. Protein product: CASSVDWDYLDNEQFF. This chain connects TRBV9 to TRBJ2-1; 7 bases are shared with TRBD2. Losses at the gene ends were 0 bases for V and 5 bases for J; bases not matched to a gene: 8. CDR1 and CDR2 (germline): SGDLS, YYNGEE. CDR3 length equals 16 residues.

The chain uses TRBV27 and TRBJ2-7; TRBD2 agrees at 7 bases. J gave up 7 bases and V 4 bases, and 1 base lay outside the gene matches. This CDR3 spans 11 amino acids. Germline V gene sequence: CDR1 MNHEY, CDR2 SMNVEV (reference sequence). Written as DNA, the CDR3 is TGTGCCAGCAGTTGGGGGGGTGAGCAGTACTTC. It yields the protein CASSWGGEQYF.

The rearrangement links TRBV27 to TRBJ2-7, with TRBD2 matching 8 bases. The germline gives CDR1 MNHEY, CDR2 SMNVEV (reference sequence). CDR3 length: 13 residues. J lost 3 bases, V lost 5 bases, and 3 bases had no gene match. CDR3 sequence reads: CASSSGSVYEQYF. The CDR3 DNA reads as TGTGCCAGCAGTAGCGGGAGCGTCTACGAGCAGTACTTC.

The V and J genes are TRBV29-1 and TRBJ2-7; a possible D gene is TRBD2 (5 bases). The V gene lost 4 bases and the J gene lost 6 bases, with 22 bases spanning the gap. The CDR3 extends over 15 amino acids. From germline, CDR1 is SQVTM and CDR2 ANQGSEA. CDR3 in amino acids: CSVGSLRVSASEQYF. Written as DNA, the CDR3 is TGCAGCGTTGGTAGCTTGCGGGTTTCGGCCAGCGAGCAGTACTTC.

The chain carries TRBV2 and TRBJ2-7; 7 bases match TRBD2. The CDR3 runs 17 residues. Trimming removed 3 bases from V and 0 bases from J; junction bases left unmatched: 11. Germline loops: CDR1 SNHLY, CDR2 FYNNEI. The CDR3 DNA follows: TGTGCCAGCAGTGAGACGACCCCTAGCGGTAGCTCCTACGAGCAGTACTTC. Amino acids: CASSETTPSGSSYEQYF. Full variable domain (outside the CDR3, taken from reference TRBV2 and TRBJ2-7): EPEVTQTPSHQVTQMGQEVILRCVPISNHLYFYWYRQILGQKVEFLVSFYNNEISEKSEIFDDQFSVERPDGSNFTLKIRSTKLEDSAMYFCASSETTPSGSSYEQYFGPGTRLTVT.

This clone showed up just a few times. J is TRBJ1-1 and V is TRBV7-6, with 7 bases lining up with TRBD1. J was trimmed by 1 base and V by 5 bases; bases with no gene match: 10. The CDR3 totals 16 residues. CDR1 SGHVS and CDR2 FNYEAQ come from the germline V gene. CDR3 loop: CASSQLSGTANTEAFF. The DNA for the CDR3 is TGTGCCAGCAGCCAACTATCGGGGACAGCGAACACTGAAGCTTTCTTT.

This clone occurred once. The chain uses TRBV5-4 and TRBJ2-7; 7 bases agree with TRBD1. V was clipped by 2 bases and J by 2 bases; unmatched bases: 7. CDR3 size: 15 residues. The V gene's germline CDR1 is SGHNT and CDR2 YYREEE (reference sequence). CDR3 loop: CASSLTPGQTYEQYF. CDR3 nucleotide sequence: TGTGCCAGCAGCTTAACGCCGGGACAGACCTACGAGCAGTACTTC.

This chain joins TRBV11-2 and TRBJ2-7; D gene unclear. CDR3 size: 13 residues. Germline CDR1 reads SGHAT; CDR2 reads FQNNGV. Trimming pared 5 bases from V and 5 bases from J, leaving 13 bases between. The CDR3 here is CASSKPGLDEQYF. In DNA, the CDR3 is TGTGCCAGCAGCAAACCGGGCCTCGACGAGCAGTACTTC.

The V and J genes are TRBV30 and TRBJ2-7, with D uncertain. The germline CDR1 and CDR2 sequences are GTSNPN and SVGIG (reference sequence). The CDR3 has 13 residues. Trimming shortened V by 1 base and J by 3 bases, and 10 bases separated the two germline ends. The CDR3 sequence is CAWSAVRFYEQYF. The CDR3 DNA is TGTGCCTGGAGTGCGGTCAGGTTCTACGAGCAGTACTTC.